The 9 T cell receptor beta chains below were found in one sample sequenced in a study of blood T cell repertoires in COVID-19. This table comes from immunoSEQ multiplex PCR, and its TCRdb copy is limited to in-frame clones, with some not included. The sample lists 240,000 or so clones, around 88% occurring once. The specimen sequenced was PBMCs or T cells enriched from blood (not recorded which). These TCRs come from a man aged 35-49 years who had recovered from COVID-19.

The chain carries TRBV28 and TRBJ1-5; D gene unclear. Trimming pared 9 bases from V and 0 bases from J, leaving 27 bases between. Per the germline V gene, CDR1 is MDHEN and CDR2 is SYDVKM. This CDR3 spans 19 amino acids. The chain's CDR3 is CASFPNPLLSTVSNQPQHF. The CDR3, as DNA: TGTGCCAGTTTCCCCAACCCCCTTCTGAGCACAGTTAGCAATCAGCCCCAGCATTTT.

The CDR3 coding sequence is TGTGCCAGCATCGCGGGGGTGGGCACAGATACGCAGTATTTT. This translates into CASIAGVGTDTQYF. V usage is TRBV2 and J usage is TRBJ2-3; 7 bases fit TRBD2. The germline V gene has CDR1 SNHLY and CDR2 FYNNEI. V lost 7 bases to trimming and J lost 1 base; unmatched junction nucleotides: 5. This CDR3 is built from 14 residues.

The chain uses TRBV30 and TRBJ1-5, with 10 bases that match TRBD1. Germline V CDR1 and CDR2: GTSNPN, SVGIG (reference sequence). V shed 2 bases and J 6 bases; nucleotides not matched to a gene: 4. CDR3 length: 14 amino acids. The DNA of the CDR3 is TGTGCCTGGAGTTCGGACAGGGGGAGTCAGCCCCAGCATTTT. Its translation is CAWSSDRGSQPQHF.

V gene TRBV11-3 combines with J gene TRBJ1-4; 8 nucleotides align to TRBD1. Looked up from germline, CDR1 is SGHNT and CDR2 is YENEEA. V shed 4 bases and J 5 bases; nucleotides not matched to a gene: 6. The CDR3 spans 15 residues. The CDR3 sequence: CASSSRGQGNEKLFF. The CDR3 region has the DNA TGTGCCAGCAGCTCACGCGGACAGGGAAATGAAAAACTGTTTTTT.

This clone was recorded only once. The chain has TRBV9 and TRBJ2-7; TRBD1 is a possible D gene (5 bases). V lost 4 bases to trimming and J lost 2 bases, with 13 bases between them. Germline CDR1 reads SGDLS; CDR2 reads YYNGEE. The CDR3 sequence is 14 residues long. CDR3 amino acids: CASSSDSTPYEQYF. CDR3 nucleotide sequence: TGTGCCAGCAGCTCAGACAGTACGCCCTACGAGCAGTACTTC.

CDR3 sequence: CASREAGGYNEQFF. CDR3 DNA sequence: TGCGCCAGCAGGGAAGCGGGGGGGTACAATGAGCAGTTCTTC. The chain carries TRBV10-2 and TRBJ2-1, with 10 nucleotides matching TRBD2. This CDR3 has 14 residues. V gave up 6 bases and J gave up 4 bases; unmatched junction bases: 3. The V gene's germline CDR1 is WSHSY and CDR2 SAAADI.

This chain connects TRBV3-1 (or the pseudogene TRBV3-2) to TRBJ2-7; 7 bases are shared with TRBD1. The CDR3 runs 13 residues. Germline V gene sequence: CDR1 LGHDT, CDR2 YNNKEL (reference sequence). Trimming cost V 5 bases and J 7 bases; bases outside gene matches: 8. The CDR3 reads CASSTGQSGEQYF. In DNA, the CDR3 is TGTGCCAGCAGCACGGGACAGTCTGGGGAGCAGTACTTC.

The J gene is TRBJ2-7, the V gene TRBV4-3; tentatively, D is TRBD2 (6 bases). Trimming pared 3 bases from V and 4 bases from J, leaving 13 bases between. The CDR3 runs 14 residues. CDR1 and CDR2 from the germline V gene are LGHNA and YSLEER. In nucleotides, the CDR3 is TGCGCCAGCAGCCAGGCTCGGGACTTATACGAGCAGTACTTC. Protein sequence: CASSQARDLYEQYF.

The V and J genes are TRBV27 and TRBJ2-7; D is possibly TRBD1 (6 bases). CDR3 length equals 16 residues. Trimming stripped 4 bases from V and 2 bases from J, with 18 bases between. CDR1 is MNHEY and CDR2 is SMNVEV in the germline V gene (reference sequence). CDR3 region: CASSSRDTGWAYEQYF. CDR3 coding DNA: TGTGCCAGCAGTTCCCGGGACACGGGGTGGGCCTACGAGCAGTACTTC.